Shown below are 3 T cell receptor beta chains from a single sample sequenced in a study of T-cell memory formation after mild COVID-19. Each CDR3 protein gets one entry after TCRdb re-called the 5' RACE reads with MiXCR. This table holds tens of thousands of distinct CDR3 sequences, approximately 23% found once. The sample consisted of PBMCs or a T cell subset sorted from them (not recorded which). The receptors were gathered from a man in his late teens or twenties who had mild COVID-19 (a few samples of this study predate the infection). Cell type and time point are not known.

This chain uses TRBV6-6 with TRBJ2-7; D tentatively fits TRBD1 or TRBD2 (7 bases each). The germline V and J ends were trimmed by 8 bases and 6 bases, with 11 bases remaining between them. The CDR3 consists of 11 residues. Germline CDR1 MNHNY, CDR2 SVGAGI (reference sequence). The CDR3 nucleotides read TGTGCCAGCGGGGAGGGGGCCGAGCAGTACGTC. It encodes CASGEGAEQYV.

This clonotype was seen only a few times. The rearrangement links TRBV27 to TRBJ1-4, with 7 positions matching TRBD1. The germline V gene has CDR1 MNHEY and CDR2 SMNVEV (reference sequence). V shed 0 bases, J shed 7 bases, and the junction held 2 bases outside the gene matches. The CDR3 has 14 residues. The CDR3 sequence: CASSLSAGGEKLFF. The DNA for the CDR3 is TGTGCCAGCAGTTTATCAGCAGGGGGTGAAAAACTGTTTTTT.

This chain links TRBV7-8 with TRBJ2-5; 8 nucleotides agree with TRBD1. The V gene end was trimmed by 5 bases and the J gene end by 2 bases; junction bases not matched to a gene: 4. CDR1 and CDR2 (germline): SGHVS, FQNEAQ. The CDR3 length is 14 residues. CDR3 sequence: CASSPWDRQETQYF. The CDR3 DNA reads TGTGCCAGCAGCCCCTGGGACAGGCAAGAGACCCAGTACTTC.